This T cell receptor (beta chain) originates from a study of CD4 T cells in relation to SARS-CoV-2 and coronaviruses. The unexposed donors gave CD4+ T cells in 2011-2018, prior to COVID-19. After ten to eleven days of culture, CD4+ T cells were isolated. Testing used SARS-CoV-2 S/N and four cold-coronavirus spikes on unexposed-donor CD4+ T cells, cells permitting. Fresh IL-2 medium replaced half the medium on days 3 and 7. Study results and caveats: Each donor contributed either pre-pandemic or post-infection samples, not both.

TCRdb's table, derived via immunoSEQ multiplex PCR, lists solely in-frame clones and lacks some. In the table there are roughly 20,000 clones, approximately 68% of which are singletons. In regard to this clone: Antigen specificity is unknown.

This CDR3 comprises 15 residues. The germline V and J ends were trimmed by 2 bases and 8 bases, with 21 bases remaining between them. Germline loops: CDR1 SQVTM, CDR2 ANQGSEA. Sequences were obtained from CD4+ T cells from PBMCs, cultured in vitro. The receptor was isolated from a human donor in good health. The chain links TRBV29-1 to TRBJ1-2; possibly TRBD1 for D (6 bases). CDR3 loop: CSVELRGRGGGGYTF. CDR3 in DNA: TGCAGCGTTGAACTCCGAGGGAGGGGGGGTGGCGGCTACACCTTC.